This record covers a single T cell receptor (beta chain). This sample was included in a study of blood T cell repertoires in COVID-19. The wider study: Sources were T cells, B-cell-depleted T cells, or PBMCs; the material itself was cDNA or gDNA.

Cohorts were assigned according to the clinical history that participants reported. In the source study's methods: Estimation of nucleated cell counts relied on the amplification of reference gene primers. Measured with immunoSEQ multiplex PCR; TCRdb has only the in-frame clones, and not every one. Clone size and V and J calls were adopted from that table, with D and trimming inferred from the DNA. The table has 250,000 to 300,000 clones, about 88% seen once; the top ten hold approximately 4%. The receptor was isolated from a young man with acute COVID-19. Material: PBMCs or T cells enriched from blood (not recorded which).

The chain's CDR3 is CASSYSGFQETQYF. The CDR3 DNA follows: TGCGCCAGCAGCTATTCCGGGTTTCAAGAGACCCAGTACTTC. V usage is TRBV5-1 and J usage is TRBJ2-5; no definite D call. This CDR3 contains 14 residues. The V and J ends lost 3 bases and 2 bases respectively, with 11 bases between them. The V gene's germline CDR1 is SGHRS and CDR2 YFSETQ.